What follows is one TCR beta chain and its context. The CDR3 is 13 amino acids. The ends were cut back, 6 bases at V and 7 bases at J, with 13 bases in the middle. Germline V gene lookup returns CDR1 LNHDA and CDR2 SQIVND (reference sequence). The sample originates from a study of blood T cell repertoires in COVID-19. Study-level information: COVID-19 samples from acute and convalescent phases originated in the United States, Italy and Spain. T cells, B-cell-depleted T cells, or PBMCs provided the cDNA or gDNA that served as material.

Per the original methods: Reference gene primer amplification gave estimated nucleated cell counts. The method was immunoSEQ multiplex PCR; TCRdb's version includes in-frame clones alone and lacks a portion of them. Clone size and the V and J calls come from that table; the DNA yielded D and trimming. The table has some 140,000 clones, 65% to 90% seen once. The receptor's source is a woman aged 55 to 70 with active or convalescent COVID-19. Sequencing was carried out using peripheral blood. The chain combines TRBV19 with TRBJ1-5; D is undetermined. The CDR3 sequence is CASRVSLLQPQHF. CDR3 coding DNA: TGTGCCAGTAGGGTATCACTATTGCAGCCCCAGCATTTT.